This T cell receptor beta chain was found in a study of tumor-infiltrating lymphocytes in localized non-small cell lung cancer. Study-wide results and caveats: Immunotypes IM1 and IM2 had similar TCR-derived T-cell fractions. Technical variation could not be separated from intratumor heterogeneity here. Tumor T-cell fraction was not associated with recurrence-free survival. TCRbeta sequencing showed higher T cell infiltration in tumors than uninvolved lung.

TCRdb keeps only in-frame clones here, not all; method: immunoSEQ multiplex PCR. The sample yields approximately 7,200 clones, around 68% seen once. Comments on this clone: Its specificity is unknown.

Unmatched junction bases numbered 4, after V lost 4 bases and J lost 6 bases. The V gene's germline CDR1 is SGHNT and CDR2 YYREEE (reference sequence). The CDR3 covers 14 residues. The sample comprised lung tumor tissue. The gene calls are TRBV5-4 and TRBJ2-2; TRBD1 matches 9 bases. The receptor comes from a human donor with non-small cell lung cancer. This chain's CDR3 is CASSAQGASGELFF. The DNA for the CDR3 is TGTGCCAGCAGCGCACAGGGGGCCTCCGGGGAGCTGTTTTTT.